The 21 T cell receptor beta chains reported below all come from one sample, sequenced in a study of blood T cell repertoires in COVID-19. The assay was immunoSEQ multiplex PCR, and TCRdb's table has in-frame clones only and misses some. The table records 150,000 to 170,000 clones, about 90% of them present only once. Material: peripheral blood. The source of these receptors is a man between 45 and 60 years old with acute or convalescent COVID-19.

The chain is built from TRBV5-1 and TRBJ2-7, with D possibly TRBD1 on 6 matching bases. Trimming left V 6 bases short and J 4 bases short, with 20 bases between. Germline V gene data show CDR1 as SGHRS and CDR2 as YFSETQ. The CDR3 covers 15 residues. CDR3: CASTKTGTSRYEQYF. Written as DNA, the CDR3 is TGCGCCAGCACCAAGACCGGGACATCGCGGTACGAGCAGTACTTC.

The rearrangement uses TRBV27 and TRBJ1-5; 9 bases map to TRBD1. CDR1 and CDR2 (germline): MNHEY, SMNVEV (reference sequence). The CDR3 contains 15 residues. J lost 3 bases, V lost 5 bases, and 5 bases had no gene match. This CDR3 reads CASSPGTGFNQPQHF. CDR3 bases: TGTGCCAGCAGTCCCGGGACAGGGTTCAATCAGCCCCAGCATTTT.

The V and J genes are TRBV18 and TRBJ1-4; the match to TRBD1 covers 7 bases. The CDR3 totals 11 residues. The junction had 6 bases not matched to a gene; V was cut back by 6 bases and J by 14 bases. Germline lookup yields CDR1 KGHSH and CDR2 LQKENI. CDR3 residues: CASSEGAGLFF. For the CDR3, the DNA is TGTGCCAGCTCGGAGGGGGCAGGCCTGTTTTTT.

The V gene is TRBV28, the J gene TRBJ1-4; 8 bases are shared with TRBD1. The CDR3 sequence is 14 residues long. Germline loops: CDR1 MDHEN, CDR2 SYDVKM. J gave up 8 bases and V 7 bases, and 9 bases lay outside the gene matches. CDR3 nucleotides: TGTGCCAGCAATCCCGGGACAGGCAGGGAAAAACTGTTTTTT. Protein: CASNPGTGREKLFF.

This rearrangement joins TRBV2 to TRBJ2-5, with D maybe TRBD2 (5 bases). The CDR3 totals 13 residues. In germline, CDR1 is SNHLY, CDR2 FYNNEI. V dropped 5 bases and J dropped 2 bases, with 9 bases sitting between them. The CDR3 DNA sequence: TGTGCCAGCAGTTACGAGCGGCAAGAGACCCAGTACTTC. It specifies CASSYERQETQYF.

CDR3 sequence: CASSPGWDTQYF. CDR3 DNA: TGTGCCAGCAGTCCAGGATGGGATACGCAGTATTTT. This chain connects TRBV7-9 to TRBJ2-3, with no clear D. With 6 bases removed from V and 6 bases from J, the gap between germline ends came to 10 bases. Germline assignment: CDR1 SEHNR and CDR2 FQNEAQ (reference sequence). The CDR3 is 12 amino acids.

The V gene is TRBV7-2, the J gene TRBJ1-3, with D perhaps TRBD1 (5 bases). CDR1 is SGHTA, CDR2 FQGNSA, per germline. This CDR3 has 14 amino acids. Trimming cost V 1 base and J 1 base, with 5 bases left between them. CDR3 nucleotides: TGTGCCAGCAGCTTAGGACAGTCTGGAAACACCATATATTTT. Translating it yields CASSLGQSGNTIYF.

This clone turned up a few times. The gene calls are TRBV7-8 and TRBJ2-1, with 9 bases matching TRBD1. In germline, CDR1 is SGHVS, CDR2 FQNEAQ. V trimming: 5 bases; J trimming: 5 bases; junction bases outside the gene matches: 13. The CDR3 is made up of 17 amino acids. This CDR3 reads CASSHDTGQGIHNEQFF. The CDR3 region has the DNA TGTGCCAGCAGCCACGACACGGGACAGGGAATACACAATGAGCAGTTCTTC. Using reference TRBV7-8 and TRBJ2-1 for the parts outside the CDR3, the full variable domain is GAGVSQSPRYKVAKRGQDVALRCDPISGHVSLFWYQQALGQGPEFLTYFQNEAQLDKSGLPSDRFFAERPEGSVSTLKIQRTQQEDSAVYLCASSHDTGQGIHNEQFFGPGTRLTVL.

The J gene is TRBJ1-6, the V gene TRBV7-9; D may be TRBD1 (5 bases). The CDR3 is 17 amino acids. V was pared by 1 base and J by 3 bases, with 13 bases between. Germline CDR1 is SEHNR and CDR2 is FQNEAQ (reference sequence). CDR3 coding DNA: TGTGCCAGCAGCTTAGGCCAGGGTGAATACTATAATTCACCCCTCCACTTT. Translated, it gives CASSLGQGEYYNSPLHF.

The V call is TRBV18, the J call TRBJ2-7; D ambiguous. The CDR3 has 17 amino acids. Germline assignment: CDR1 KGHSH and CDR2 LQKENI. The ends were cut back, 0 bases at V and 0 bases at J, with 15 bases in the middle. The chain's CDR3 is CASSPPPTPTFSYEQYF. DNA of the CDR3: TGTGCCAGCTCACCACCGCCGACACCGACCTTCTCCTACGAGCAGTACTTC.

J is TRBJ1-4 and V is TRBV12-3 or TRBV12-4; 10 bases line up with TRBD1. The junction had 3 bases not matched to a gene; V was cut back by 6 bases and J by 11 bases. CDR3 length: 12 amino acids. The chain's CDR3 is CASSTTGGKLFF. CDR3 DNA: TGTGCCAGCAGCACGACAGGGGGCAAACTGTTTTTT.

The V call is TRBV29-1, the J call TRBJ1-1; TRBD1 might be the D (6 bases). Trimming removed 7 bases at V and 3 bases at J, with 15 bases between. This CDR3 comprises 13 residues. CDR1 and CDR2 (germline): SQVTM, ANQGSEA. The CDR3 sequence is CSGVQGEDTEAFF. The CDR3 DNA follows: TGCAGCGGGGTACAGGGAGAGGACACTGAAGCTTTCTTT.

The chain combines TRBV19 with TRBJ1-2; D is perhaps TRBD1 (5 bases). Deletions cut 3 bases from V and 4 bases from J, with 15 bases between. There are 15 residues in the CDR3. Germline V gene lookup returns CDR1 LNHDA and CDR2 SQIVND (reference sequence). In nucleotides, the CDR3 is TGTGCCAGTAGTATTTCGACGGGGGGACCCTATGGCTACACCTTC. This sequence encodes CASSISTGGPYGYTF.

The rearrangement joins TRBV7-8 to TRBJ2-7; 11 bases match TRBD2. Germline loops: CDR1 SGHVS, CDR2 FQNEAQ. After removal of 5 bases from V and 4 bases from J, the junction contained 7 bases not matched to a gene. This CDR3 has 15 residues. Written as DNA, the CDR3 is TGTGCCAGCAGCGCGGGACTAGCGGAAAGTTACGAGCAGTACTTC. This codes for CASSAGLAESYEQYF.

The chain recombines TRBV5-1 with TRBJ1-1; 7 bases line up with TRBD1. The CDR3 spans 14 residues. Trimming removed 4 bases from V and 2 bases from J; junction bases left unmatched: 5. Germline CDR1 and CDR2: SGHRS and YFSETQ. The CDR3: CASSMNRGNTEAFF. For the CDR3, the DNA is TGCGCCAGCAGCATGAACAGGGGAAACACTGAAGCTTTCTTT.

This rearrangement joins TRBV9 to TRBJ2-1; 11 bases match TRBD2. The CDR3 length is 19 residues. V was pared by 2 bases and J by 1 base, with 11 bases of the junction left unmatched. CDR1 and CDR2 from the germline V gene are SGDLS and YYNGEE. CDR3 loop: CASSVSGTSGGGSYNEQFF. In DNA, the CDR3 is TGTGCCAGCAGCGTCTCGGGAACTAGCGGGGGCGGTTCCTACAATGAGCAGTTCTTC.

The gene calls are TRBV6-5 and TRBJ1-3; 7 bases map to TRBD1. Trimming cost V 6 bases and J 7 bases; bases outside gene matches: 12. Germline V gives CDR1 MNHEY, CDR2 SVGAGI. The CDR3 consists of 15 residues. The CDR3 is CASRFRDSLSNTIYF. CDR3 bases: TGTGCCAGCAGATTCCGGGACAGCCTAAGTAACACCATATATTTT.

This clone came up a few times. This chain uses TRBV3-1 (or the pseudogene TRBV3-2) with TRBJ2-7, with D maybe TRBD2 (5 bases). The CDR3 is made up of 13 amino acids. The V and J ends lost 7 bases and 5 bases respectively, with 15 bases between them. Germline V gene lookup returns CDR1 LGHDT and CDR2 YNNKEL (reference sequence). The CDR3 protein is CASTRTLQDEQYF. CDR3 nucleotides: TGTGCCAGCACACGGACTCTCCAGGACGAGCAGTACTTC.

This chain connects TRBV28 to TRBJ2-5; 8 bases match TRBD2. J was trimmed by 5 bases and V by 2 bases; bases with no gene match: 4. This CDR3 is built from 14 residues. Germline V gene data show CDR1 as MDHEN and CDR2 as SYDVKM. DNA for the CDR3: TGTGCCAGCAGTTTAGCCGGGAGGGGGGAGACCCAGTACTTC. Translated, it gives CASSLAGRGETQYF.

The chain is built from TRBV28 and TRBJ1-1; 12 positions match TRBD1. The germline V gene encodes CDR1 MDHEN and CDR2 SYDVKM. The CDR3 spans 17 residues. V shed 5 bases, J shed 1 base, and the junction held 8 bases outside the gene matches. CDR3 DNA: TGTGCCAGCAGTCCCGGGACAGGGGGCTGGAGGAACACTGAAGCTTTCTTT. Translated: CASSPGTGGWRNTEAFF.

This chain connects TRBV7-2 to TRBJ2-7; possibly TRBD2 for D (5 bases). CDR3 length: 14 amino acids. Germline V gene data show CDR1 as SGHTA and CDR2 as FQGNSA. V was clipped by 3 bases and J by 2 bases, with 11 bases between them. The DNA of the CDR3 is TGTGCCAGCAGCTTGAATGGACTTCCCTACGAGCAGTACGTC. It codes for CASSLNGLPYEQYV.